Listed below are T cell receptor beta chains from one sample, sequenced in a study of T cells after yellow fever vaccination. MiXCR, run by TCRdb on the 5' RACE reads, gives a single entry per CDR3 protein. The sample contains 450,000 to 550,000 distinct CDR3 sequences, 21% of which appear only once. The material was PBMCs, obtained about 20 days after the first yellow fever vaccination. The receptors stem from a man in his late teens or twenties who received the YFV17D yellow fever vaccine. The CDR3 runs from the conserved cysteine through the conserved F or W. A D gene is named only where the DNA matches it firmly. For some rows the clone size is stated as once, few or many, or as a class when expanded; others skip it.

D gene	V gene	J gene	clone size	CDR3 DNA	CDR3 protein
.	TRBV15	TRBJ1-1	.	TGTGCCACCAGCAGAGATAATAGTGCTGAAGCTTTCTTT	CATSRDNSAEAFF
.	TRBV6-5	TRBJ1-2	few	TGTGCCAGCAGTACCCGACACTGGACTAACTATGGCTACACCTTC	CASSTRHWTNYGYTF
.	TRBV6-1	TRBJ2-3	few	TGTGCCAGCAGCCACGACGAGACGGGCCCTAGCACAGATACGCAGTATTTT	CASSHDETGPSTDTQYF
TRBD1	TRBV4-2	TRBJ1-6	few	TGTGCCAGCAGCCAAGCCGTGGACAGGGCTTATAATTCACCCCTCCACTTT	CASSQAVDRAYNSPLHF
TRBD1	TRBV7-2	TRBJ2-7	many	TGTGCCAGCAGCTTAGCCGGGACAGGGTACTACGAGCAGTACTTC	CASSLAGTGYYEQYF
.	TRBV4-2	TRBJ1-4	few	TGTGCCAGCAGCCAAGACGGACAGCGAAATGAAAAACTGTTTTTT	CASSQDGQRNEKLFF
.	TRBV4-3	TRBJ1-1	.	TGCGCCAGCAGCCCCGCGTCCGGCACGCGCGCCACTGAAGCTTTCTTT	CASSPASGTRATEAFF
TRBD1	TRBV5-1	TRBJ2-5	few	TGCGCCAGCAGCTTGGCCAGCAGGGGGCAAGAGACCCAGTACTTC	CASSLASRGQETQYF
.	TRBV7-6	TRBJ1-1	.	TGTGCCAGCAGCTTAGGATCAAGCCTGAACACTGAAGCTTTCTTT	CASSLGSSLNTEAFF
TRBD2	TRBV4-2	TRBJ2-3	few	TGTGCCAGCAGCAAAGGAACTAGCGGGGACACAGATACGCAGTATTTT	CASSKGTSGDTDTQYF
TRBD2	TRBV4-2	TRBJ2-1	.	TGTGCCAGCAGCACCGGACTAGCGGGGGAGTCCTACAATGAGCAGTTCTTC	CASSTGLAGESYNEQFF
TRBD2	TRBV9	TRBJ2-3	.	TGTGCCAGCAGCGTAGAGGGAGCGGGGGGCACAGATACGCAGTATTTT	CASSVEGAGGTDTQYF
.	TRBV4-1	TRBJ2-5	.	TGCGCCAGCAGCCAAGAAGACCGGAGAGAGACCCAGTACTTC	CASSQEDRRETQYF
.	TRBV29-1	TRBJ2-1	.	TGCAGCGTTGAGAGAAGCGCGGCATGGCAGTTCTTC	CSVERSAAWQFF
.	TRBV6-5	TRBJ2-1	few	TGTGCCAGCAGTTCGTCGATATCCTACAATGAGCAGTTCTTC	CASSSSISYNEQFF
.	TRBV6-2/TRBV6-3	TRBJ2-7	.	TGTGCCAGCGCGGAATACAGGGTGGACTACGAGCAGTACTTC	CASAEYRVDYEQYF
.	TRBV12-3/TRBV12-4	TRBJ1-5	many	TGTGCCAGCGGGAGCGGGCAGCCCCAGCATTTT	CASGSGQPQHF
.	TRBV20-1	TRBJ2-7	few	TGCAGTGCTTTCTCTCACTCAGGCTCGGGGAGCTCCTACGAGCAGTACTTC	CSAFSHSGSGSSYEQYF
.	TRBV5-7	TRBJ2-6	few	TGTGCCAGCAGGGCTTGGGGGCAGAGGATAAACTCTGGGGCCAACGTCCTGACTTTC	CASRAWGQRINSGANVLTF
.	TRBV7-9	TRBJ2-7	.	TGTGCCAGCACACTTGCGGGAAAACTCTACGAGCAGTACTTC	CASTLAGKLYEQYF
.	TRBV7-2	TRBJ1-5	few	TGTGCCAGCAGCCCTTGGAATCAGCCCCAGCATTTT	CASSPWNQPQHF
TRBD2	TRBV29-1	TRBJ2-2	.	TGCAGCGCCTCCTTAGCGGGCCCTCGAAACACCGGGGAGCTGTTTTTT	CSASLAGPRNTGELFF
.	TRBV5-1	TRBJ2-7	few	TGCGCCAGCAGCTTGGCCCGGGGGCTTTTCGACGAGCAGTACTTC	CASSLARGLFDEQYF
.	TRBV4-3	TRBJ1-2	.	TGCGCCAGCAGCCAAGCTTCCAAATCCGCCTATGGCTACACCTTC	CASSQASKSAYGYTF
.	TRBV4-3	TRBJ2-5	many	TGCGCCAGCAGCCAAGTGGCGGCGCAAGAGACCCAGTACTTC	CASSQVAAQETQYF
TRBD1	TRBV27	TRBJ2-7	.	TGTGCCAGCAGTCCCTCCGGACAGGGCTTCTACGAGCAGTACTTC	CASSPSGQGFYEQYF
.	TRBV4-3	TRBJ2-7	.	TGCGCCAGCAGCCAAGATCTTGAGGGAACCTACGAGCAGTACTTC	CASSQDLEGTYEQYF
TRBD1	TRBV9	TRBJ2-1	few	TGTGCCAGCAGCTTCGGGACAGTCCACAATGAGCAGTTCTTC	CASSFGTVHNEQFF
.	TRBV6-1	TRBJ2-6	.	TGTGCCACCAAACGGTTCCAGATGGGGGCCAACGTCCTGACTTTC	CATKRFQMGANVLTF
.	TRBV15	TRBJ1-2	few	TGTGCCACCAGCACCCATGGCTATGGCTACACCTTC	CATSTHGYGYTF
.	TRBV5-6	TRBJ2-1	.	TGTGCCAGCAGCTTGGGACCGATCTCCTCCAATGAGCAGTTCTTC	CASSLGPISSNEQFF
.	TRBV7-9	TRBJ2-3	few	TGTGCCAGCAGCTTTGGGTTCTCTGGATCAGATACGCAGTATTTT	CASSFGFSGSDTQYF
.	TRBV3-1	TRBJ2-5	.	TGTGCCAGCAGCCAGCGGGACGGGGCCGAAGAGACCCAGTACTTC	CASSQRDGAEETQYF
TRBD2	TRBV2	TRBJ2-1	once	TGTGCCGGACTAGCGGGGGGTCCCAATGAGCAGTTCTTC	CAGLAGGPNEQFF
.	TRBV18	TRBJ2-1	few	TGTGCCAGCTCACCGGATCGTGGGGGAAGGATAGAGCAGTTCTTC	CASSPDRGGRIEQFF
TRBD1	TRBV28	TRBJ1-4	.	TGTGCCAGCAGTTCCCGGGGACAGGTCCTCAATGAAAAACTGTTTTTT	CASSSRGQVLNEKLFF
TRBD1	TRBV29-1	TRBJ2-3	few	TGCAGCGTTGGACAGGGAACAGATACGCAGTATTTT	CSVGQGTDTQYF
.	TRBV13	TRBJ1-6	few	TGTGCCAGCAGCGCCCGGTCGAACAATTCACCCCTCCACTTT	CASSARSNNSPLHF
.	TRBV7-2	TRBJ1-2	.	TGTGCCAGCAGCTTATATCGGATGAGGAACTATGGCTACACCTTC	CASSLYRMRNYGYTF
.	TRBV4-2	TRBJ2-5	few	TGTGCCAGCAGCCAAGACAGGGTCCGGGAGACCCAGTACTTC	CASSQDRVRETQYF
.	TRBV15	TRBJ2-3	.	TGTGCCACCAGCAGAGGACAGCGGGATACGCAGTATTTT	CATSRGQRDTQYF
.	TRBV7-9	TRBJ2-7	few	TGTGCCAGCAGCTTAGGTGGTCGGTCCTCCTACGAGCAGTACTTC	CASSLGGRSSYEQYF
TRBD1	TRBV9	TRBJ1-1	few	TGTGCCAGCAGCGAGACAGGGGGCGTTGAAGCTTTCTTT	CASSETGGVEAFF
.	TRBV20-1	TRBJ2-2	.	TGCAGTGCTAGCGGGGGCCGGGGGGCCGGGGAGCTGTTTTTT	CSASGGRGAGELFF
.	TRBV20-1	TRBJ2-5	.	TGCAGTGCTAGAGATGGTAGGAAAGAGACCCAGTACTTC	CSARDGRKETQYF
.	TRBV23-1	TRBJ1-2	.	TGCGCCAGCAGTCACGGACAGAAGTTTTATGGCTACACCTTC	CASSHGQKFYGYTF
.	TRBV14	TRBJ1-2	.	TGTGCCAGCAGCCAAGTTGGCAAAGAGGACTATGGCTACACCTTC	CASSQVGKEDYGYTF
.	TRBV4-1	TRBJ1-4	few	TGCGCCAGCAGCCAAGATAACAGCTGGGAAAAACTGTTTTTT	CASSQDNSWEKLFF
.	TRBV4-3	TRBJ1-4	.	TGCGCCAGCAGTTACCATTTAGGGACTGAAAAACTGTTTTTT	CASSYHLGTEKLFF
TRBD1	TRBV20-1	TRBJ1-5	few	TGCAGTGCTAGCGAGACAGGGTGGCAGCCCCAGCATTTT	CSASETGWQPQHF
.	TRBV19	TRBJ1-1	few	TGTGCCAGTAGAACTTATACAGGCCCTATGAACACTGAAGCTTTCTTT	CASRTYTGPMNTEAFF
TRBD1	TRBV20-1	TRBJ1-5	few	TGCAGTGCGGGAGCGGGACAGGGGGCGAGGGAGCCCCAGCATTTT	CSAGAGQGAREPQHF
.	TRBV11-2	TRBJ1-4	.	TGTGCCAGCAGCTTAGAGGGCCGGGAAAGAAATAATGAAAAACTGTTTTTT	CASSLEGRERNNEKLFF
.	TRBV7-6	TRBJ1-4	few	TGTGCCAGCAGGCGCAGGGACACAACTAATGAAAAACTGTTTTTT	CASRRRDTTNEKLFF
.	TRBV6-2/TRBV6-3	TRBJ1-3	.	TGTGCCAGCAGTTACAACGACTTATCTGGAAACACCATATATTTT	CASSYNDLSGNTIYF
TRBD1	TRBV3-1	TRBJ1-1	few	TGTGCCAGCAGACATACAGGGGGCACTGAAGCTTTCTTT	CASRHTGGTEAFF
TRBD2	TRBV9	TRBJ2-5	few	TGTGCCAGCAGCCTCGGGGTAGCGGGGGGGGTGGAGACCCAGTACTTC	CASSLGVAGGVETQYF
.	TRBV7-3	TRBJ2-6	few	TGTGCCAGCAGCTCCGTACAGGGAATCGCTGGGGCCAACGTCCTGACTTTC	CASSSVQGIAGANVLTF
.	TRBV7-3	TRBJ2-3	few	TGTGCCAGCAGCTTAACGGCTGGGGGGAGCACAGATACGCAGTATTTT	CASSLTAGGSTDTQYF
.	TRBV4-2	TRBJ2-3	few	TGCGCCAGCAGCCAAGATCTCAGCATACGTGGCACAGATACGCAGTATTTT	CASSQDLSIRGTDTQYF